Shown below are 20 T cell receptor beta chains from a single sample sequenced in a study of T cells in Graves' hyperthyroidism and ophthalmopathy. Researchers took RNA transcripts and amplified the TCR beta CDR3 regions from them. When the TCR CDR3 underwent first-round RT-PCR, the HTBI primer set was used. TCRdb re-called the multiplex PCR reads with MiXCR, one entry per CDR3 protein. The profile shows roughly 380,000 distinct CDR3 sequences, approximately 13% of them singletons. The material sequenced was blood. These receptors came from a woman aged 18-29 years with Graves' hyperthyroidism.

On this clonotype itself: One base away lies a much larger clone, so this may be a sequencing read error. The rearrangement links TRBV3-1 to TRBJ2-1; D ambiguous. Germline CDR1 and CDR2: LGHDT and YNNKEL (reference sequence). The CDR3 sequence is 19 residues long. Between the trimmed V and J ends, which lost 0 bases and 0 bases, there was a span of 18 bases. The CDR3 DNA is TGTGCCAGCAGCCAAGAAAATGGGCTCGGCGGAAGCTCCTACAATGAGCAGTTCTTC. This encodes CASSQENGLGGSSYNEQFF.

As to this clonotype: The germline gene is not matched at one end of the junction; a read error may be the cause. The chain uses TRBV20-1 and TRBJ2-7; D call uncertain. From germline, CDR1 is DFQATT and CDR2 SNEGSKA (reference sequence). This CDR3 is built from 12 residues. DNA of the CDR3: TGCAGTGCTAGGGCCTCCTCCTACGAGCAGCACTTC. Encoded protein: CSARASSYEQHF.

The chain links TRBV6-5 to TRBJ2-1; D is unclear. Looked up from germline, CDR1 is MNHEY and CDR2 is SVGAGI. This CDR3 is 16 amino acids long. Between the trimmed V and J ends, which lost 2 bases and 0 bases, there was a span of 11 bases. This chain's CDR3 is CASSYDGWGSYNEQFF. The CDR3 DNA sequence: TGTGCCAGCAGTTACGATGGTTGGGGCTCCTACAATGAGCAGTTCTTC.

This clonotype was counted ten times or more. The chain carries TRBV12-3 or TRBV12-4 and TRBJ2-5, with D perhaps matching TRBD1 (6 bases). With 6 bases removed from V and 1 base from J, the gap between germline ends came to 9 bases. The CDR3 runs 13 residues. The CDR3 nucleotides read TGTGCCAGCAGACCGACAGGCCAAGAGACCCAGTACTTC. It encodes CASRPTGQETQYF.

The gene calls are TRBV7-9 and TRBJ2-1; TRBD1 aligns across 11 bases. This CDR3 is 15 amino acids long. CDR1 and CDR2 from the germline V gene are SEHNR and FQNEAQ (reference sequence). Losses at the gene ends were 5 bases for V and 3 bases for J; bases not matched to a gene: 3. The CDR3 is CASSTGTGGYNEQFF. The CDR3 DNA sequence: TGTGCCAGCAGCACAGGGACAGGGGGCTACAATGAGCAGTTCTTC.

J is TRBJ2-3 and V is TRBV20-1, with D tentatively TRBD1 (5 bases). Trimming pared 2 bases from V and 2 bases from J, leaving 14 bases between. The CDR3 length is 15 residues. Germline-derived CDR1 and CDR2 are DFQATT and SNEGSKA (reference sequence). The CDR3 bases are TGCAGTGCTAGATTTCAGGGCAGCGCCACAGATACGCAGTATTTT. This sequence encodes CSARFQGSATDTQYF.

This clonotype was counted at least ten times. The CDR3 here is CASSQISVEQFF. As DNA, the CDR3 is TGTGCCAGCAGCCAAATTTCGGTTGAGCAGTTCTTC. The chain carries TRBV14 and TRBJ2-1; D gene uncertain. Germline lookup yields CDR1 SGHDN and CDR2 FVKESK. The CDR3 totals 12 residues. V lost 2 bases, J lost 9 bases, and 8 bases lay in between.

V and J are TRBV15 and TRBJ1-5; the D gene is possibly TRBD1 (6 bases). Trimming left V 4 bases short and J 7 bases short, with 14 bases between. The CDR3 has 14 residues. CDR1 LNHNV and CDR2 YYDKDF come from the germline V gene (reference sequence). In DNA form, the CDR3 reads TGTGCCACCAGCACCGGGGGCGGACGGCAGCCCCAGCATTTT. Protein product: CATSTGGGRQPQHF.

Turning to this clonotype: This could be a read error, since a much larger clone is one nucleotide away. The chain joins TRBV20-1 to TRBJ2-2, with 7 bases lining up with TRBD2. CDR3 length equals 16 residues. The V and J ends lost 6 bases and 0 bases, in that order; junction bases with no gene match: 10. Germline loops: CDR1 DFQATT, CDR2 SNEGSKA (reference sequence). CDR3 sequence (DNA): TGCAGTGCCCCCCCTCCTAGCGGAACGAACACCGGGGAGCTGTTTTTT. It codes for CSAPPPSGTNTGELFF.

This clonotype has ten or more counts. The rearrangement uses TRBV6-1 and TRBJ2-1; 14 nucleotides line up with TRBD2. Losses at the gene ends were 8 bases for V and 7 bases for J; bases not matched to a gene: 7. This CDR3 region has 15 residues. The germline gives CDR1 MNHNS, CDR2 SASEGT. CDR3 sequence reads: CASLRLAGGGNEQFF. DNA for the CDR3: TGTGCCAGCTTAAGACTAGCGGGAGGGGGGAATGAGCAGTTCTTC.

This clonotype was picked up many times. The rearrangement uses TRBV12-3 or TRBV12-4 and TRBJ1-1; 9 positions agree with TRBD1. The CDR3 has 14 residues. Trimming cost V 0 bases and J 10 bases; bases outside gene matches: 6. CDR3 bases: TGTGCCAGCAGTTTAGCGTCGGGACAGGGAGTAGCTTTCTTT. This codes for CASSLASGQGVAFF.

This chain joins TRBV2 and TRBJ2-2, with 8 bases identical to TRBD1. J was trimmed by 4 bases and V by 3 bases; bases with no gene match: 7. Looked up from germline, CDR1 is SNHLY and CDR2 is FYNNEI. This CDR3 has 16 residues. DNA of the CDR3: TGTGCCAGCAGTGATGGACAGGGATTAAGCACCGGGGAGCTGTTTTTT. It translates to CASSDGQGLSTGELFF.

This clonotype showed up many times. The V call is TRBV6-1, the J call TRBJ1-1; possible D gene TRBD1, 5 bases. V was clipped by 5 bases and J by 5 bases, with 12 bases between them. This CDR3 region has 13 residues. The germline V gene encodes CDR1 MNHNS and CDR2 SASEGT. The CDR3, as DNA: TGTGCCAGCAGTTGGGGGGGAGGAACTGAAGCTTTCTTT. Translated, it gives CASSWGGGTEAFF.

Ten or more counts support this clonotype. The chain employs TRBV5-1 and TRBJ1-5, with unresolved D. With 0 bases removed from V and 4 bases from J, the gap between germline ends came to 5 bases. CDR1 is SGHRS and CDR2 is YFSETQ in the germline V gene. CDR3 length: 13 residues. The CDR3 DNA reads as TGCGCCAGCAGCTTGGTTCCGAATCAGCCCCAGCATTTT. Translation gives CASSLVPNQPQHF.

Many counts were recorded for this clonotype. The gene calls are TRBV6-1 and TRBJ2-7; maybe TRBD2 (6 bases). V was trimmed by 10 bases and J by 1 base, leaving 11 bases between them. CDR1 is MNHNS, CDR2 SASEGT, per germline. CDR3 length: 12 residues. The CDR3, as DNA: TGTGCCACGACGGAGGGTTCCTACGAGCAGTACTTC. It codes for CATTEGSYEQYF.

The chain combines TRBV29-1 with TRBJ1-1, with D tentatively TRBD1 (6 bases). The CDR3 spans 13 residues. CDR1 SQVTM and CDR2 ANQGSEA come from the germline V gene. V lost 6 bases to trimming and J lost 0 bases, with 11 bases between them. CDR3 residues: CSVAKGVNTEAFF. The DNA for the CDR3 is TGCAGCGTGGCCAAGGGGGTGAACACTGAAGCTTTCTTT.

The chain is built from TRBV2 and TRBJ2-3; 8 bases are shared with TRBD2. Germline values: CDR1 SNHLY, CDR2 FYNNEI. The CDR3 spans 15 residues. Trimming removed 1 base from V and 4 bases from J; junction bases left unmatched: 4. CDR3 sequence (DNA): TGTGCCAGCAGTGAAGGCGGGAGGCCCGCAGATACGCAGTATTTT. Translated: CASSEGGRPADTQYF.

This clonotype was observed at least ten times. The V gene is TRBV12-5, the J gene TRBJ1-1, with D maybe TRBD1 (5 bases). V was pared by 0 bases and J by 8 bases, with 10 bases between. CDR1 is LGHNT, CDR2 FRNRAP, per germline. This CDR3 is 13 amino acids long. The CDR3 coding sequence is TGTGCTAGTGGTTTGGTACGGGGGGGGGAAGCTTTCTTT. Its translation is CASGLVRGGEAFF.

The chain combines TRBV6-1 with TRBJ2-5; 9 nucleotides match TRBD2. The CDR3 sequence is 15 residues long. The junction had 10 bases not matched to a gene; V was cut back by 4 bases and J by 7 bases. Germline V gene lookup returns CDR1 MNHNS and CDR2 SASEGT. CDR3 DNA sequence: TGTGCCAGCAGTGCAGGTAGCGGGAGTGGTGGGACCCAGTACTTC. Its translation: CASSAGSGSGGTQYF.

The V and J genes are TRBV4-3 and TRBJ2-3; 8 positions match TRBD1. The germline V gene has CDR1 LGHNA and CDR2 YSLEER. The CDR3 spans 17 residues. J lost 4 bases, V lost 0 bases, and 9 bases had no gene match. CDR3 region: CASSQDSGTGFSDTQYF. The DNA for the CDR3 is TGCGCCAGCAGCCAAGATTCTGGGACAGGTTTCTCAGATACGCAGTATTTT.